This T cell receptor (beta chain) was documented in a study of T cells in Graves' hyperthyroidism and ophthalmopathy. In its sample, this clonotype was seen many times. From around 11 ml of fresh peripheral blood, PBMCs were isolated. Germline loops: CDR1 SNHLY, CDR2 FYNNEI. V lost 8 bases to trimming and J lost 3 bases; unmatched junction nucleotides: 6. The CDR3 totals 14 residues. RNA transcripts provided the source from which TCR beta CDR3 regions were amplified. HTBI primers were employed in a first-round RT-PCR of the TCR CDR3. TCRdb called the multiplex PCR reads again in MiXCR, with one record for every CDR3 protein. Of about 260,000 distinct CDR3 sequences in the sample, about a sixth were seen once.

This TCR was recovered from a woman younger than 30 with Graves' ophthalmopathy. Sequencing was done on a sample of blood. This chain connects TRBV2 to TRBJ2-2, with TRBD1 matching 7 bases. The CDR3, as DNA: TGTGCCAGCCCAAAACAGGGGTACACCGGGGAGCTGTTTTTT. It specifies CASPKQGYTGELFF.